The rows below give T cell receptor beta chains drawn from one sample of a study of T cell repertoires in cytomegalovirus infection. TCRdb reprocessed the reads via MiXCR and lists one record per CDR3 protein. The sample yields nearly 650,000 distinct CDR3 sequences, 20% to 25% seen once. The sample taken for sequencing was CD8+ T cells from PBMCs. The receptors were sampled from a human donor in good health (CMV status not recorded). Some clones in this sample may be carry-over from other donors' samples. Both conserved end residues are part of each CDR3. Each record gives: J gene, clone size, V gene, CDR3 length, D gene, CDR3 DNA, CDR3 protein. D genes are given only for firm matches. For some rows the clone size is stated as once, few or many, or as a class when expanded; others skip it.

>TRBJ1-2|.|TRBV7-6|13|.
TGTGCCAGCAGGGCGGCAGAACGCTATGGCTACACCTTC
CASRAAERYGYTF
>TRBJ1-3|few|TRBV7-9|16|.
TGTGCCAGCAGCTTGAAGCCGCAGGAGTCTGGAAACACCATATATTTT
CASSLKPQESGNTIYF
>TRBJ1-6|many|TRBV14|13|.
TGTGCCAGCAGCCAAGATCTTAGGGATGACCTCCACTTT
CASSQDLRDDLHF
>TRBJ2-1|many|TRBV7-2|14|.
TGTGCCAGCAGCTTAGAGGGGGTATACAATGAGCAGTTCTTC
CASSLEGVYNEQFF
>TRBJ2-3|.|TRBV7-3|12|.
TGTGCCAGCAGCCCAGTAGTAGATACGCAGTATTTT
CASSPVVDTQYF
>TRBJ1-2|.|TRBV6-5|12|.
TGTGCCAGCAGGCAAGGGGGCTATGGCTACACCTTC
CASRQGGYGYTF
>TRBJ2-1|few|TRBV4-1|17|TRBD2
TGCGCCAGCAGCCTCTTACCGGGACTAGCGGACCTCAATGAGCAGTTCTTC
CASSLLPGLADLNEQFF
>TRBJ1-2|.|TRBV7-8|16|.
TGTGCCAGCAGCTTTGAGGGCGGCCGAGCGGACTATGGCTACACCTTC
CASSFEGGRADYGYTF
>TRBJ2-7|once|TRBV6-5|14|TRBD1
TGTGCCAGCAGTAACCCGGACAGGGTTGCCGAGCAGTACTTC
CASSNPDRVAEQYF
>TRBJ2-3|many|TRBV6-1|14|TRBD2
TGTGCCGGCGGACTAGCGGGTAGCACAGATACGCAGTATTTT
CAGGLAGSTDTQYF
>TRBJ2-3|.|TRBV7-9|12|.
TGTGCCAGCAATCCAAGGTGGGATACGCAGTATTTT
CASNPRWDTQYF
>TRBJ2-5|.|TRBV20-1|17|TRBD2
TGCAGTGCTAGAGACCGACTAGCGGGAGAAACACAAGAGACCCAGTACTTC
CSARDRLAGETQETQYF
>TRBJ1-5|many|TRBV6-2/TRBV6-3|14|.
TGTGCCAGCAGTCCCGGACAGTTCAATCAGCCCCAGCATTTT
CASSPGQFNQPQHF
>TRBJ2-6|few|TRBV29-1|16|.
TGCAGCGTTCCCCACGCGGACACCTCTGGGGCCAACGTCCTGACTTTC
CSVPHADTSGANVLTF
>TRBJ2-7|.|TRBV5-4|16|TRBD1
TGTGCCAGCAGCTTCCTGGACAGGGGGCAAGTCTACGAGCAGTACTTC
CASSFLDRGQVYEQYF
>TRBJ1-1|few|TRBV20-1|15|.
TGCAGTGCTAGAGATCTGGGCAGCATGAACACTGAAGCTTTCTTT
CSARDLGSMNTEAFF